This is a list of T cell receptor beta chains from one sample in a study of blood T cell repertoires in COVID-19. Data came from immunoSEQ multiplex PCR; TCRdb stores just in-frame clones and leaves some out. The sample yields 150,000 or so clones, approximately 82% seen once. Sequencing was carried out using peripheral blood. Receptor source: a woman in her forties or fifties in a cohort sampled during active or convalescent COVID-19. CDR3s include the opening cysteine and the closing phenylalanine or tryptophan. A D gene is named only where the DNA matches it firmly. Only some rows state a clone size, as once, few, many or a class for expanded clones.

v_call,j_call,clone_size,d_call,cdr3_nt,cdr3_aa
TRBV30,TRBJ1-6,NA,TRBD1,TGTGCCTGGAGCCGTCCTTCCAACACCGGGACAGGAAATTCACCCCTCCACTTT,CAWSRPSNTGTGNSPLHF
TRBV6-2/TRBV6-3,TRBJ1-6,once,NA,TGTGCCAGCAGTACGACGGACATCTTGAATTCACCCCTCCACTTT,CASSTTDILNSPLHF
TRBV29-1,TRBJ1-2,NA,NA,TGCAGCGTTGGGGCGCAGGGTACTGGCTACACCTTC,CSVGAQGTGYTF
TRBV30,TRBJ1-5,NA,NA,TGTGCCTGGAGTGTACAGGGAGGGAATCAGCCCCAGCATTTT,CAWSVQGGNQPQHF
TRBV19,TRBJ1-1,once,NA,TGTGCCAGTAGTACAGACAGAGCGGCTGAAGCTTTCTTT,CASSTDRAAEAFF
TRBV11-2,TRBJ2-7,few,TRBD1,TGTGCCAGCAGCTCGTCAACAGGGGGCTACGAGCAGTACTTC,CASSSSTGGYEQYF
TRBV5-1,TRBJ2-7,NA,TRBD2,TGCGCCAGCAGCTCTCAAACAGCGGGGATCGGCTACGAGCAGTACTTC,CASSSQTAGIGYEQYF
TRBV27,TRBJ1-5,NA,NA,TGTGCCAGCAAAACTGGGGGGGCAGGCAGCAATCAGCCCCAGCATTTT,CASKTGGAGSNQPQHF
TRBV6-5,TRBJ2-2,NA,NA,TGTGCCAGCAGTTACTCGGGGGGGCAGTCTCCCGGGGAGCTGTTTTTT,CASSYSGGQSPGELFF
TRBV9,TRBJ2-2,NA,TRBD1,TGTGCCAGCAGAGGGACAGGGGCCGGGGAGCTGTTTTTT,CASRGTGAGELFF
TRBV6-4,TRBJ2-7,once,TRBD1,TGTGCCAGCAGACTGGACAGGGACGAGCAGTACTTC,CASRLDRDEQYF
TRBV24-1,TRBJ2-1,few,TRBD2,TGTGCCACCAGTGATCCTAGCGGGGGCGCCTACAATGAGCAGTTCTTC,CATSDPSGGAYNEQFF
TRBV5-1,TRBJ1-1,once,TRBD1,TGCGCCAGCAGCCCCGGGACAGGGGGCTTAAGGGAAGCTTTCTTT,CASSPGTGGLREAFF
TRBV11-2,TRBJ1-1,NA,NA,TGTGCCAGCAGCTTACAGCAGGGTGAAGCTTTCTTT,CASSLQQGEAFF